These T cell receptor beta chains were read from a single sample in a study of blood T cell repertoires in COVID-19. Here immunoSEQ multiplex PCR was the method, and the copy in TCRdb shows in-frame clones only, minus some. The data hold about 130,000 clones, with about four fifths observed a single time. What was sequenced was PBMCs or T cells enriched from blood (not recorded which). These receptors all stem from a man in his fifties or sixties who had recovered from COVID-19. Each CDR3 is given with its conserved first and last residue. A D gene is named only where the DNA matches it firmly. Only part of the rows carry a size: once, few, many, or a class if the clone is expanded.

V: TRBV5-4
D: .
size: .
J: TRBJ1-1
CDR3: CASSPRTGPEAFF
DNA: TGTGCCAGCAGTCCAAGAACAGGGCCTGAAGCTTTCTTT

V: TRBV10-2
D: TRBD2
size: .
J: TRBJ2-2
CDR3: CASSGTSGALNTGELFF
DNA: TGCGCCAGCAGTGGGACTAGCGGGGCCCTAAACACCGGGGAGCTGTTTTTT

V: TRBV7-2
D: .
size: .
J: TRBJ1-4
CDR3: CASSLGLSNEKLFF
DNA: TGTGCCAGCAGCTTAGGTTTAAGCAATGAAAAACTGTTTTTT

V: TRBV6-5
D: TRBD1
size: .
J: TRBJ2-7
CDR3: CASRDRAYEQYF
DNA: TGTGCCAGCCGGGACAGGGCCTACGAGCAGTACTTC

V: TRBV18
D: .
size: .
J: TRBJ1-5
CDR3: CASSPLSGIDQPQHF
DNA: TGTGCCAGCTCACCACTGTCAGGAATAGATCAGCCCCAGCATTTT

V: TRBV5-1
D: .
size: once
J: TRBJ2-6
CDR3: CASSWRTGQTGSGANVLTF
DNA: TGCGCCAGCAGCTGGCGCACGGGACAAACTGGCTCTGGGGCCAACGTCCTGACTTTC

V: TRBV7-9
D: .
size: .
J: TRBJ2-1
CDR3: CASSLSSYNEQFF
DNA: TGTGCCAGCAGCTTATCGAGCTACAATGAGCAGTTCTTC

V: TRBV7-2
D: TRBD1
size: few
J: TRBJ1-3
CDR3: CASSYSGTGPGNTIYF
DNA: TGTGCCAGCAGCTACTCCGGGACAGGCCCGGGAAACACCATATATTTT

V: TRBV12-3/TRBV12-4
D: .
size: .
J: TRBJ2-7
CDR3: CASSFGGTYEQYF
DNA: TGTGCCAGCAGTTTCGGGGGAACCTACGAGCAGTACTTC

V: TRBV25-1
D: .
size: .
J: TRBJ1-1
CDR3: CASSLRHSNTEAFF
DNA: TGTGCCAGCAGCCTCCGACACTCGAACACTGAAGCTTTCTTT

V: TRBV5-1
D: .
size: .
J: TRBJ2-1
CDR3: CASSFHRDFTDNEQFF
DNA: TGCGCCAGCAGCTTTCACCGGGACTTTACAGACAATGAGCAGTTCTTC

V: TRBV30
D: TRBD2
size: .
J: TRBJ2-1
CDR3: CAWSVSGLGVLRQFF
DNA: TGTGCCTGGAGTGTATCTGGACTAGGTGTGTTACGGCAGTTCTTC